The entry below gives a single T cell receptor (beta chain) sequence along with its context. Its antigen is currently unknown. The same CDR3 is also encoded by other DNA sequences in this sample. CDR1 and CDR2 from the germline V gene are SGHRS and YFSETQ. This CDR3 comprises 12 residues. With 0 bases removed from V and 9 bases from J, the gap between germline ends came to 7 bases. The sample comes from a study of shared clonotypes between healthy human individuals. Study-level information: Each donor's CD4 naive and CD4 memory cells filled three plates apiece, CD8 naive two, and CD8 memory one.

General study findings and limits: Sorted-subset sequencing, rarefaction showed, was incomplete despite large depth.

Naive CD4+ cells were CD45RA-selected; the remaining cells were memory. TCRdb keeps only in-frame clones here, not all; method: immunoSEQ multiplex PCR. This table has roughly 2.2 million clones, about 90% appearing once. The rearrangement joins TRBV5-1 to TRBJ2-1; unclear D gene. Sequencing was performed on naive CD4+ T cells from PBMCs. Noted subset: CD45RA+ positively selected. The origin of this receptor is a man between 18 and 35 years old in good health. Some clones in this sample may be carry-over from other donors' samples. CDR3 DNA: TGCGCCAGCAGCTTGGGTGTGGGTGAGCAGTTCTTC. Translation: CASSLGVGEQFF.